One and the same sample provided the 18 T cell receptor beta chains below, sequenced in a study of T cell repertoires in cytomegalovirus infection. TCRdb used MiXCR to reprocess the reads, holding one entry per CDR3 protein. The sample records some 940,000 distinct CDR3 sequences, approximately 31% being singletons. These receptors have no known antigen. Source: cultured CD8+ T cells from PBMCs, taken from culture after CMV antigen stimulation. All receptors derive from a human donor in good health (CMV status not recorded). Some clones in this sample may be carry-over from other donors' samples.

This clonotype was detected only a few times. The chain employs TRBV6-5 and TRBJ2-7; no definite D call. This CDR3 is built from 12 residues. Trimming took 0 bases from V and 12 from J, leaving 12 bases between them. Germline loops: CDR1 MNHEY, CDR2 SVGAGI. The CDR3 bases are TGTGCCAGCAGTTACTCTTCCGATTTATTGTACTTC. Its protein product is CASSYSSDLLYF.

This clonotype showed up just a few times. This chain joins TRBV7-6 and TRBJ2-5; 7 nucleotides match TRBD1. The CDR3 contains 17 residues. V gave up 4 bases and J gave up 2 bases; unmatched junction bases: 13. Germline V gene sequence: CDR1 SGHVS, CDR2 FNYEAQ. This CDR3 reads CASSSPKDREWQETQYF. In DNA form, the CDR3 reads TGTGCCAGCAGCTCCCCAAAAGACAGGGAGTGGCAAGAGACCCAGTACTTC.

This clonotype was observed a few times. The chain has TRBV6-2 or TRBV6-3 and TRBJ2-2; TRBD1 matches 9 bases. This CDR3 region has 13 residues. After removal of 10 bases from V and 3 bases from J, the junction contained 3 bases not matched to a gene. Germline loops: CDR1 MNHEY, CDR2 SVGEGT. The CDR3 nucleotides read TGTGCCATCACAGGGGGCGACACCGGGGAGCTGTTTTTT. This translates into CAITGGDTGELFF.

This chain connects TRBV7-9 to TRBJ2-1; 9 bases are shared with TRBD2. The CDR3 runs to 17 residues. The germline gives CDR1 SEHNR, CDR2 FQNEAQ (reference sequence). J was trimmed by 5 bases and V by 3 bases; bases with no gene match: 11. The CDR3 region is CASSLEGRGGLNNEQFF. The CDR3 region has the DNA TGTGCCAGCAGCTTGGAGGGGCGGGGGGGCCTCAACAATGAGCAGTTCTTC.

This clonotype was detected a few times. This chain connects TRBV7-6 to TRBJ1-1; 8 bases are shared with TRBD1. Trimming removed 3 bases from V and 8 bases from J; junction bases left unmatched: 11. The CDR3 covers 15 residues. Germline-derived CDR1 and CDR2 are SGHVS and FNYEAQ. CDR3 in DNA: TGTGCCAGCAGCTTTGGGACAGGTCCCTCCTTCGAAGCTTTCTTT. Its protein is CASSFGTGPSFEAFF.

The rearrangement uses TRBV10-3 and TRBJ2-1; tentatively, D is TRBD1 (6 bases). CDR1 and CDR2 (germline): ENHRY, SYGVKD. The CDR3 is made up of 13 amino acids. Trimming removed 11 bases from V and 4 bases from J, with 15 bases in between. CDR3 sequence reads: CAVNRELYNEQFF. The DNA for the CDR3 is TGTGCCGTCAACAGGGAGTTATACAATGAGCAGTTCTTC.

The chain is built from TRBV19 and TRBJ1-4; D is ambiguous. The V and J ends lost 4 bases and 8 bases respectively, with 11 bases between them. This CDR3 comprises 13 residues. CDR1 is LNHDA and CDR2 is SQIVND in the germline V gene (reference sequence). CDR3 nucleotide sequence: TGTGCCAGTAGTAAGGACGGGTGGGAAAAACTGTTTTTT. Translating it yields CASSKDGWEKLFF.

This clonotype was seen more than once but under ten times. This sequence joins TRBV7-9 and TRBJ1-5; tentative D call: TRBD1 (5 bases). This CDR3 has 14 residues. Per the germline V gene, CDR1 is SEHNR and CDR2 is FQNEAQ (reference sequence). Trimming took 5 bases from V and 3 from J, leaving 11 bases between them. The CDR3 coding sequence is TGTGCCAGCAGCCTGCAGGGAGACAATCAGCCCCAGCATTTT. Amino acid sequence: CASSLQGDNQPQHF.

This clonotype was detected many times. The chain links TRBV6-1 to TRBJ2-1; D is unresolved. In germline, CDR1 is MNHNS, CDR2 SASEGT. CDR3 size: 14 residues. Trimming pared 8 bases from V and 5 bases from J, leaving 16 bases between. CDR3 sequence reads: CASRRTGENNEQFF. CDR3 in DNA: TGTGCCAGCCGAAGGACCGGCGAGAACAATGAGCAGTTCTTC.

The V gene is TRBV6-8, the J gene TRBJ2-1, with D uncertain. Germline lookup yields CDR1 MNHGY and CDR2 SAAAGT. V lost 5 bases, J lost 4 bases, and 9 bases lay in between. The CDR3 runs 13 residues. DNA of the CDR3: TGTGCCAGCAGTGTGGCCGGATACAATGAGCAGTTCTTC. This gives the protein CASSVAGYNEQFF.

The chain carries TRBV5-6 and TRBJ1-2; D not certain. This CDR3 has 13 residues. CDR1 and CDR2 from the germline V gene are SGHDT and YYEEEE. Between the trimmed V and J ends, which lost 0 bases and 14 bases, there was a span of 17 bases. The CDR3 reads CASSLAVGPSGTF. The CDR3 DNA is TGTGCCAGCAGCTTGGCCGTCGGACCGAGCGGGACCTTC.

This clonotype was counted a few times. The V call is TRBV20-1, the J call TRBJ2-3; no clear D. With 0 bases removed from V and 2 bases from J, the gap between germline ends came to 12 bases. Germline-derived CDR1 and CDR2 are DFQATT and SNEGSKA (reference sequence). CDR3 length equals 15 residues. The CDR3 bases are TGCAGTGCTAGAGAAAGGCTCCTCTCCACAGATACGCAGTATTTT. This encodes CSARERLLSTDTQYF.

This clonotype came up a few times. The rearrangement joins TRBV4-2 to TRBJ2-2; D possibly corresponds to TRBD1 (5 bases). V gave up 6 bases and J gave up 5 bases, with 19 bases separating them. The CDR3 is made up of 16 amino acids. Germline values: CDR1 LGHNA, CDR2 YNFKEQ. The CDR3 here is CASRPRNFAGTGELFF. Here the CDR3 DNA reads TGTGCCAGCAGGCCAAGAAATTTCGCAGGGACCGGGGAGCTGTTTTTT.

The genes are TRBV4-1 and TRBJ1-6, with a tentative D call TRBD1 (5 bases). The V gene's germline CDR1 is MGHRA and CDR2 YSYEKL. The CDR3 spans 14 residues. Trimming left V 0 bases short and J 8 bases short, with 8 bases between. CDR3 DNA sequence: TGCGCCAGCAGCCAAGAGGGGGTAGATTCACCCCTCCACTTT. Amino acids: CASSQEGVDSPLHF.

This clonotype was counted between two and nine times. The chain uses TRBV5-4 and TRBJ2-7; 8 nucleotides align to TRBD2. Germline trimming cut 4 bases from V and 2 bases from J; bases unmatched to any gene: 8. Germline-derived CDR1 and CDR2 are SGHNT and YYREEE (reference sequence). The CDR3 sequence is 15 residues long. CDR3 coding DNA: TGTGCCAGCAGCGTGTTAGCGGGGACCACCTACGAGCAGTACTTC. Its protein is CASSVLAGTTYEQYF.

This clonotype was observed a few times. The chain joins TRBV13 to TRBJ2-1; 7 bases are a match to TRBD2. The CDR3 covers 14 residues. Trimming took 0 bases from V and 7 from J; bases not matched to a gene: 3. Germline CDR1 PRHDT, CDR2 FYEKMQ (reference sequence). CDR3 sequence: CASSLGLGGNEQFF. In DNA form, the CDR3 reads TGTGCCAGCAGCTTAGGCCTGGGGGGGAATGAGCAGTTCTTC.

This clonotype was observed a handful of times. This chain joins TRBV10-3 and TRBJ2-3; D gene ambiguous. The germline CDR1 and CDR2 sequences are ENHRY and SYGVKD. V was clipped by 2 bases and J by 4 bases, with 10 bases between them. The CDR3 runs to 14 residues. The CDR3 DNA is TGTGCCATCAGTGAGACGGAGACCCCAGATACGCAGTATTTT. It yields the protein CAISETETPDTQYF.

This clonotype occurred once. The chain is built from TRBV5-4 and TRBJ1-6, with D hard to call. Per germline, CDR1 SGHNT and CDR2 YYREEE (reference sequence). The V end lost 0 bases, the J end lost 0 bases, and 7 bases lay between the germline ends. The CDR3 consists of 16 residues. The CDR3 region is CASSLDWISYNSPLHF. The DNA of the CDR3 is TGTGCCAGCAGCTTGGATTGGATCTCCTATAATTCACCCCTCCACTTT.